Detailed here is one TCR beta chain. The target antigen is unknown. Trimming shortened V by 4 bases and J by 0 bases, and 8 bases separated the two germline ends. Looked up from germline, CDR1 is SGHRS and CDR2 is YFSETQ. CDR3 length: 15 amino acids. The PCR used 60 Vbeta and 13 Jbeta primers. TCRdb's table, derived via immunoSEQ multiplex PCR, lists solely in-frame clones and lacks some. The sample holds over 85,000 clones, around four fifths seen once. This sample stems from a study of cytomegalovirus exposure and HLA in healthy donors. For the study at large: HLA-typed donors were the source of some 85 million unique TCRs, which an early data release held. Points from the study as a whole: Both high specificity and high sensitivity reportedly marked the classifier's diagnosis of cytomegalovirus status.

At the time of sampling, donors were nominally healthy, though unrecorded immune exposures were likely. The receptor's source is a man in his forties in good health and CMV-seronegative. This chain uses TRBV5-1 with TRBJ1-6; D unresolved. The sequenced sample consisted of PBMCs. The DNA of the CDR3 is TGCGCCAGCAGCCTACAGAGCTCCTATAATTCACCCCTCCACTTT. Protein product: CASSLQSSYNSPLHF.